The sequence of this T cell receptor beta chain was determined in a study of early T cells in non-severe SARS-CoV-2 infection. The overall study: Investigators sequenced bulk RNA drawn from unsorted whole blood, and chains remained unpaired.

Within the sample, this clonotype is medium-sized. No antigen is known for it. V was trimmed by 5 bases and J by 2 bases, leaving 4 bases between them. Germline CDR1 and CDR2: SGHAT and FQNNGV. This CDR3 region has 11 residues. Each cDNA molecule carried a unique molecular identifier. TCRdb re-derived calls from the 5' RACE reads in MiXCR, one entry per CDR3 protein. This sample yields fewer than 45,000 distinct CDR3 sequences, of which around 6% are seen a single time; about 7.3% belongs to the top ten. Study observations and caveats: CD4 and private specificities were missed by VDJdb matching, which favored anti-spike CD8 responses.

The sample was whole blood. The chain has TRBV11-2 and TRBJ2-7; D gene uncertain. The receptor's source is an adult who was a healthcare worker with PCR-confirmed SARS-CoV-2 infection or an uninfected control (not recorded which). Here the CDR3 DNA reads TGTGCCAGCAGCCGCGCCTACGAGCAGTACTTC. It yields the protein CASSRAYEQYF. The variable domain in full, with the rest retrieved from reference TRBV11-2 and TRBJ2-7, is EAGVAQSPRYKIIEKRQSVAFWCNPISGHATLYWYQQILGQGPKLLIQFQNNGVVDDSQLPKDRFSAERLKGVDSTLKIQPAKLEDSAVYLCASSRAYEQYFGPGTRLTVT.